This T cell receptor (beta chain) was identified during a study of technical replicates of blood from a handful of donors. Per the germline V gene, CDR1 is PRHDT and CDR2 is FYEKMQ (reference sequence). This CDR3 is built from 12 residues. The V and J ends lost 4 bases and 6 bases respectively, with 9 bases between them. The protocol was immunoSEQ multiplex PCR, while the TCRdb copy is restricted to in-frame clones and leaves out a portion. The table shows more than 90,000 clones, with nearly 97% occurring only once. The sequence came from a human donor in good health. Sequencing was performed on T cells isolated from PBMCs. The gene calls are TRBV13 and TRBJ2-5; D call uncertain. CDR3 protein: CASSSEIKTQYF. The CDR3 coding sequence is TGTGCCAGCAGCTCGGAGATAAAGACCCAGTACTTC.